The 3 T cell receptor beta chains below come from one sample, sequenced in a study of identical twins. TCRdb processed the 5' RACE reads anew with MiXCR; each CDR3 protein has one entry. The sample lists 750,000 to 950,000 distinct CDR3 sequences, approximately 13% occurring once. The same sample was also studied in work on yellow fever vaccine responses in identical twins.

The sample taken for sequencing was PBMCs. These receptors were collected from a woman aged 18-29 years in good health.

CDR3 sequence reads: CASTRDRDNSPLHF. CDR3 DNA: TGTGCCAGCACCCGGGACAGGGATAATTCACCCCTCCACTTT. The J gene is TRBJ1-6, the V gene TRBV6-1; 9 positions agree with TRBD1. Germline V gene lookup returns CDR1 MNHNS and CDR2 SASEGT. The CDR3 spans 14 residues. Unmatched junction bases numbered 3, after V lost 7 bases and J lost 5 bases.

This clonotype has just a few counts. V usage is TRBV29-1 and J usage is TRBJ2-7; D uncertain. Germline-derived CDR1 and CDR2 are SQVTM and ANQGSEA. Trimming took 7 bases from V and 3 from J, leaving 16 bases between them. There are 13 residues in the CDR3. This CDR3 is CSGISRSDYEQYF. The CDR3 DNA is TGCAGCGGAATCTCGAGGTCCGACTACGAGCAGTACTTC.

This clonotype turned up a few times. V usage is TRBV20-1 and J usage is TRBJ2-1; 12 bases fit TRBD2. This CDR3 is 18 amino acids long. The germline CDR1 and CDR2 sequences are DFQATT and SNEGSKA (reference sequence). Germline trimming cut 0 bases from V and 5 bases from J; bases unmatched to any gene: 11. This CDR3 is CSARDPNRLAGANNEQFF. The CDR3, as DNA: TGCAGTGCTAGAGACCCAAATCGACTAGCGGGAGCGAACAATGAGCAGTTCTTC.